This T cell receptor beta chain is from a study of blood T cell repertoires in COVID-19. The overall study: Acute-phase and convalescent COVID-19 samples originated in the United States, Italy and Spain. The analysed material was cDNA or gDNA that came from T cells, B-cell-depleted T cells, or PBMCs.

Per the original data handling: Reference gene primers were amplified, and this amplification served to estimate nucleated cell counts. Clones were sequenced by immunoSEQ multiplex PCR, and TCRdb holds only the in-frame ones, with some missing. That table gives V, J and clone size, and the DNA gave D and trimming. The repertoire includes over 400,000 clones, 75% to 90% of them detected once, and about 3.2% sits in the top ten. This receptor was identified in a human donor in a cohort sampled during active COVID-19. Sequenced input: peripheral blood.

CDR3 amino acids: CASSLRGLGNQPQHF. Written as DNA, the CDR3 is TGTGCCAGCAGTCTCCGAGGTCTGGGCAATCAGCCCCAGCATTTT. V usage is TRBV5-8 and J usage is TRBJ1-5, with unresolved D. V was shortened by 5 bases and J by 2 bases, with 14 bases between the two germline ends. Germline V gene lookup returns CDR1 SGHTS and CDR2 YDEGEE. This CDR3 has 15 amino acids.